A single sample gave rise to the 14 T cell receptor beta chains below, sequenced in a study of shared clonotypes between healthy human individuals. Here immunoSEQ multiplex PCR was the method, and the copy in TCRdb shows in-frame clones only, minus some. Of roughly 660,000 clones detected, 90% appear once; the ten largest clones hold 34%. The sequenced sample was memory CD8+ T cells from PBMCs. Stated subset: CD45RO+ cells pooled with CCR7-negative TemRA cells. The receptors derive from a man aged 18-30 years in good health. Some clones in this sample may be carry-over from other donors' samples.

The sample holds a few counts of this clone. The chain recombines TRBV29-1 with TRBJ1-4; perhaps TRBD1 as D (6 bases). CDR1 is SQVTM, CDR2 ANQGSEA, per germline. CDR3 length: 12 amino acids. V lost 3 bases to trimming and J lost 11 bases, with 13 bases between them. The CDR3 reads CSVDVGGGKLFF. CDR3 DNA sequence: TGCAGCGTTGATGTTGGAGGGGGGAAACTGTTTTTT.

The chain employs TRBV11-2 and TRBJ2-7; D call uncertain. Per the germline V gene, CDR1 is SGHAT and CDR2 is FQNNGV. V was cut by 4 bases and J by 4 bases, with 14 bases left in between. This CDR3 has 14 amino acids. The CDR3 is CASSSRLTAYEQYF. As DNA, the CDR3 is TGTGCCAGCAGCTCTCGGCTAACAGCTTACGAGCAGTACTTC.

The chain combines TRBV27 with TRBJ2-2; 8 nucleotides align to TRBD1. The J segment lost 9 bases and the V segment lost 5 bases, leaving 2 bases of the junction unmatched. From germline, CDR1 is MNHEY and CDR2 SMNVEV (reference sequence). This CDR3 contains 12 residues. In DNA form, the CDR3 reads TGTGCCAGCAGTCAGGGGGCACGGGAGCTGTTTTTT. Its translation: CASSQGARELFF.

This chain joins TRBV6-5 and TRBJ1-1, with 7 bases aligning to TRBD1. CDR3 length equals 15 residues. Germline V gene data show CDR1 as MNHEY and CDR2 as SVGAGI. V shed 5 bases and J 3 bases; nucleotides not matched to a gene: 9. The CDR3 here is CASSTTRQGDTEAFF. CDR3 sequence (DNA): TGTGCCAGCAGTACAACCAGACAGGGCGACACTGAAGCTTTCTTT.

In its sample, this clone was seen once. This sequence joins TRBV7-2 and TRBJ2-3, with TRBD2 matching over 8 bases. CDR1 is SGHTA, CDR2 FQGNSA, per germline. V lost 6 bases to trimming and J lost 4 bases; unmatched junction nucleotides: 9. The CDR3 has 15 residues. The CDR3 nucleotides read TGTGCCAGCAGTAAAGCGGGAGCAGGAGCAGATACGCAGTATTTT. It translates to CASSKAGAGADTQYF. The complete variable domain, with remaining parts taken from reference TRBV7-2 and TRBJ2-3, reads GAGVSQSPSNKVTEKGKDVELRCDPISGHTALYWYRQSLGQGLEFLIYFQGNSAPDKSGLPSDRFSAERTGGSVSTLTIQRTQQEDSAVYLCASSKAGAGADTQYFGPGTRLTVL.

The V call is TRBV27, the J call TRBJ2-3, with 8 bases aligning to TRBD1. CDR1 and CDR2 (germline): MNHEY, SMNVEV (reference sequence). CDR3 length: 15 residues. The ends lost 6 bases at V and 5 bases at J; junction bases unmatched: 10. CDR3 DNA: TGTGCCAGCAGGGACAGGGCCCCCTTAGTAGATACGCAGTATTTT. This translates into CASRDRAPLVDTQYF.

The CDR3 reads CASSVMWGTNQETQYF. Written as DNA, the CDR3 is TGTGCCAGCAGTGTCATGTGGGGGACAAACCAAGAGACCCAGTACTTC. The gene calls are TRBV2 and TRBJ2-5; weak D call: TRBD1 (6 bases). The length of the CDR3 is 16 residues. From germline, CDR1 is SNHLY and CDR2 FYNNEI. V lost 4 bases, J lost 0 bases, and 15 bases lay in between.

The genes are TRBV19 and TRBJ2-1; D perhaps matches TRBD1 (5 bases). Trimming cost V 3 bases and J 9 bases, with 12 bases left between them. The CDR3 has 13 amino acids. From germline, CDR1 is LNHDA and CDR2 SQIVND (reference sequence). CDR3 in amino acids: CASSMIGDGEQFF. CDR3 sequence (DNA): TGTGCCAGTAGTATGATAGGGGATGGTGAGCAGTTCTTC. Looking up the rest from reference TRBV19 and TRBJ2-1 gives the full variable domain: DGGITQSPKYLFRKEGQNVTLSCEQNLNHDAMYWYRQDPGQGLRLIYYSQIVNDFQKGDIAEGYSVSREKKESFPLTVTSAQKNPTAFYLCASSMIGDGEQFFGPGTRLTVL.

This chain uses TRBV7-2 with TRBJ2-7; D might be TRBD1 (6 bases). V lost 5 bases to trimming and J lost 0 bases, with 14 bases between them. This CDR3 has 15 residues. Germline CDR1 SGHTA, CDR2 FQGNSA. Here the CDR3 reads CASSPTGSTSYEQYF. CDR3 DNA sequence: TGTGCCAGCAGCCCAACAGGGTCAACCTCCTACGAGCAGTACTTC.

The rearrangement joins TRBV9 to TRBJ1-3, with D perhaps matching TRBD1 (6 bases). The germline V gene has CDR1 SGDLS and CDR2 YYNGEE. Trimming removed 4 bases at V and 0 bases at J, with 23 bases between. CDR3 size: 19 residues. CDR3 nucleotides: TGTGCCAGCAGCTACCGGGACATCTCCGACTCGAGCTCTGGAAACACCATATATTTT. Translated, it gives CASSYRDISDSSSGNTIYF. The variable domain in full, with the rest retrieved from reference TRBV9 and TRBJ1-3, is DSGVTQTPKHLITATGQRVTLRCSPRSGDLSVYWYQQSLDQGLQFLIQYYNGEERAKGNILERFSAQQFPDLHSELNLSSLELGDSALYFCASSYRDISDSSSGNTIYFGEGSWLTVV.

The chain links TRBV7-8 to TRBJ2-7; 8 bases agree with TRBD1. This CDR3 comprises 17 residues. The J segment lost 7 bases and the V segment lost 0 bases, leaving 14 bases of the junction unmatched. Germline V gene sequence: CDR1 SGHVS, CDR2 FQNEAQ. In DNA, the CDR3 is TGTGCCAGCAGCTTAGCGGGCAGGGGGCATCCCCCCATAGAGCAGTACTTC. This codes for CASSLAGRGHPPIEQYF.

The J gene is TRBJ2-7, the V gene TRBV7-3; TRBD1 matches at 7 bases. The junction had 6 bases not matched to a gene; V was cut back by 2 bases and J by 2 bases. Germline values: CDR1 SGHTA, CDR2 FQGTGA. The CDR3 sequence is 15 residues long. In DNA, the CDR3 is TGTGCCAGCAGCTTATACTCCGGGACAGCCTACGAGCAGTACTTC. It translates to CASSLYSGTAYEQYF.

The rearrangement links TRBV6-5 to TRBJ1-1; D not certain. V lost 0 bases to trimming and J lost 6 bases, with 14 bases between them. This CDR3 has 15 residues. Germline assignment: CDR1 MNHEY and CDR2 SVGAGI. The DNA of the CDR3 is TGTGCCAGCAGTTACTCGATCCGGTTTGGGGCTGAAGCTTTCTTT. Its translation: CASSYSIRFGAEAFF.

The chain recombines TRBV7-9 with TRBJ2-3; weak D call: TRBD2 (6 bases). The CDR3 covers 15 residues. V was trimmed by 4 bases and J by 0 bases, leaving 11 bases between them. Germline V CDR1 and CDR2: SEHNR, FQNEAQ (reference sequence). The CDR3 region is CASSSGSGSTDTQYF. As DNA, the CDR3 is TGTGCCAGCAGCTCGGGCAGCGGGAGCACAGATACGCAGTATTTT.